This T cell receptor (beta chain) was sequenced during a study of T cell responses to AZD1222 COVID-19 vaccine (dated by TCRdb to the early 2020s). For context, the study as a whole: AZD1222 recipients with second doses at about 4 weeks or about 12 weeks were pooled, because spike-specific TCR depth and breadth did not differ between schedules. TCR sequencing covered more than 230 trial participants: about 210 given two doses of AZD1222 and around 26 given two doses of MenACWY control vaccine. Trial participants were enrolled into age subgroups of 18-55, 56-69 and 70-plus years, which contained roughly 150, 30 and 60 TCR-sequenced participants, respectively.

What the research found in general, with its limitations: Conclusions about previously exposed vaccinees were limited because only six AZD1222 recipients were SARS-CoV-2 seropositive at baseline. A significant rise in spike-specific TCR breadth and depth was observed after two AZD1222 doses relative to day 0 and relative to MenACWY recipients. Participants were mostly white British, with more females than males. The authors suggested clonal diversity may have been underestimated. Because no day 14 peak-response samples were available, repertoires were characterized only after the peak T cell response. In the small 56-69-year group, the increase in depth fell short of significance, most likely because of low power. CD4 TCRs associated with the vaccine covered the entire spike protein, and the dominant responses were in regions 160-218 and 743-854. Reportedly, close to half of the unique spike-specific TCRs recognized epitopes lying outside the regions that are mutated in the B.1.351 and B.1.1.7 variants.

What the time point label conveys for this sample: baseline before first vaccination. Vaccinee samples were obtained from the UK trials COV001 and COV002, which included a single-blind randomized controlled phase 2/3 trial of AZD1222 (ChAdOx1 nCoV-19) in healthy adults. Trial participant PBMC samples were collected at day 0 and day 28 after the second dose for TCRbeta chain sequencing. The CDR3 regions of human TCRbeta chains were analyzed by immunosequencing. The authors' analysis ran thus. TCRs in the repertoires were compared against a reference library of SARS-CoV-2-specific TCRs that had been generated with the MIRA antigen-specificity platform. Breadth was defined as the fraction of unique TCRs that were SARS-CoV-2-associated. Depth was defined as the fraction of total T cells that were SARS-CoV-2-associated. Using the MIRA data, every spike-specific TCR was mapped to the spike region that the TCR reacted to and assigned to either a CD4 or a CD8 class. Log10-transformed breadth and depth values were compared by one-way ANOVA with Sidak's multiple comparisons tests. TCRdb mirrors the immuneACCESS table, restricted to in-frame sequences. Some clones are absent from its copies; in checked studies, under half trace to an unresolved V gene, and the reason for the others is unknown. That table is the source of V, J and clone size, and D and trimming were worked out from the DNA. Counted in this sample were some 120,000 clones; approximately 90% of them appeared once. The ten top clones hold about 7.4% of the sample.

A word on this clone: Its target antigen remains unknown. There are no base qualities to consult, and no much larger clone falls within one base.

The sequence derives from an adult in good health. Here the sequenced sample was peripheral blood, taken on day 0 of AZD1222 vaccination.

The encoded CDR3 is CASSPDRGQEEKLFF. The DNA sequence is as follows: TGCGCCAGCAGCCCAGACAGGGGGCAGGAGGAAAAACTGTTTTTT. This receptor chain uses TRBV4-1 and TRBJ1-4, with 10 central nucleotides matching TRBD1. The CDR3 goes from the cysteine to the phenylalanine over 15 residues. Only the CDR3 portion is preserved as DNA: 45 bases, with reading frame beginning at the first base. CDR1 and CDR2 are read off the germline V gene as MGHRA and YSYEKL. Trimming takes 4 bases off V and 8 bases off J; junction bases not matched to a gene: 7.